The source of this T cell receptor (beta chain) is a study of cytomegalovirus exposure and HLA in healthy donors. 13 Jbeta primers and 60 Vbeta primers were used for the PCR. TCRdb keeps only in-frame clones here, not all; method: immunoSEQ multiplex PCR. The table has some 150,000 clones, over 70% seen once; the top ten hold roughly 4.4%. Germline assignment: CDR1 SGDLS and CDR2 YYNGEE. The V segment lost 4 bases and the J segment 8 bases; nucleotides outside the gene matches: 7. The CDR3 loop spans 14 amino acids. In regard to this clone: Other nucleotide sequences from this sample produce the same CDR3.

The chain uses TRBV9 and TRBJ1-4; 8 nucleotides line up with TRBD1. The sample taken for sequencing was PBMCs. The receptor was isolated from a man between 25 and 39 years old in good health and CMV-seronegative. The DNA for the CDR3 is TGTGCCAGCAGCTTAGGACAGGGAGGAGAAAAACTGTTTTTT. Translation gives CASSLGQGGEKLFF.